The entry below describes one TCR beta chain. The data stem from a study of T cell responses to AZD1222 COVID-19 vaccine. The protocol was immunoSEQ multiplex PCR, while the TCRdb copy is restricted to in-frame clones and leaves out a portion. This sample yields around 180,000 clones, of which about 87% are seen a single time; around 2.9% belongs to the top ten. V lost 1 base to trimming and J lost 8 bases, with 12 bases between them. Germline CDR1 GTSNPN, CDR2 SVGIG (reference sequence). This CDR3 contains 14 residues. The sequence was obtained from an adult in good health. Material: peripheral blood, obtained on day 0 of MenACWY control vaccination. This chain uses TRBV30 with TRBJ1-6; D is unclear. This chain's CDR3 is CAWSGGSGYSPLHF. CDR3 sequence (DNA): TGTGCCTGGAGTGGAGGGTCGGGTTATTCACCCCTCCACTTT. The whole variable domain, filled in from reference TRBV30 and TRBJ1-6, reads SQTIHQWPATLVQPVGSPLSLECTVEGTSNPNLYWYRQAAGRGLQLLFYSVGIGQISSEVPQNLSASRPQDRQFILSSKKLLLSDSGFYLCAWSGGSGYSPLHFGNGTRLTVT.